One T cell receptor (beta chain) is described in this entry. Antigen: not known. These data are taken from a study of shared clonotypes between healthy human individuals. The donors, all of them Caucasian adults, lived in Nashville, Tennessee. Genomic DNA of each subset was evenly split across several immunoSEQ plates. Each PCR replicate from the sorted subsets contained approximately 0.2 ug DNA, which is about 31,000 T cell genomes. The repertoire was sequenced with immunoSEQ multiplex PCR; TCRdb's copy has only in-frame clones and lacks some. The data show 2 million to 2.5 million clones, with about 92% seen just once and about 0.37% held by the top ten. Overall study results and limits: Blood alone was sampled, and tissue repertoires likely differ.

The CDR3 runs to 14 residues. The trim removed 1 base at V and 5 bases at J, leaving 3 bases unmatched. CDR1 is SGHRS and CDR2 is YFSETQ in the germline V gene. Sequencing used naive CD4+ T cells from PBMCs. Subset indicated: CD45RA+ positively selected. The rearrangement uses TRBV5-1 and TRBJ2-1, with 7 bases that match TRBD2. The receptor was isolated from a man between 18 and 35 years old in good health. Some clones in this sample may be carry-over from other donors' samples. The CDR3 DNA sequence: TGCGCCAGCAGCTTGCTAGCGGAGAACAATGAGCAGTTCTTC. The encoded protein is CASSLLAENNEQFF.